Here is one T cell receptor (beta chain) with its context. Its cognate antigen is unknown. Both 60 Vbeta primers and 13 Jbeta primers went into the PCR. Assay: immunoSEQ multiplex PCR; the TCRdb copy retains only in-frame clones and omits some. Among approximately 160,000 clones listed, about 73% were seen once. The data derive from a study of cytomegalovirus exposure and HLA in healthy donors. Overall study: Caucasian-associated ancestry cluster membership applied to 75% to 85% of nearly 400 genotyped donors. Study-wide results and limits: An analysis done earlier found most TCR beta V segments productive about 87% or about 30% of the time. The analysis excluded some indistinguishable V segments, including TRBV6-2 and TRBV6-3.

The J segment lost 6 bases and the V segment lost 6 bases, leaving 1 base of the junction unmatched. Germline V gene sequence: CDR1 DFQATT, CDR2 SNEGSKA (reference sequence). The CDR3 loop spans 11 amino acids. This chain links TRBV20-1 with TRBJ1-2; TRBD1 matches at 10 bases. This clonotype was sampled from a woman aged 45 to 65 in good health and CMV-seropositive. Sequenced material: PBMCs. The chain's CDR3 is CSAGTGDGYTF. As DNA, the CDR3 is TGCAGTGCAGGGACAGGGGATGGCTACACCTTC.